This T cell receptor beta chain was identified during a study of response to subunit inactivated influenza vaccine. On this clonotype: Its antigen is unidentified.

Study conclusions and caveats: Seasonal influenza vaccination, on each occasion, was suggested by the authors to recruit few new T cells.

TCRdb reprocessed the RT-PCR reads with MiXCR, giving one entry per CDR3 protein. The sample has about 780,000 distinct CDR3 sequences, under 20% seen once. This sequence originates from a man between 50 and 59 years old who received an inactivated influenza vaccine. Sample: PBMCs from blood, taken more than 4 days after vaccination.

The CDR3 DNA follows: TGTGCCAGCAGCTTACCGTACAGATTAGGCAATGAGCAGTTCTTC. Amino acid sequence: CASSLPYRLGNEQFF. This chain links TRBV7-9 with TRBJ2-1; no firm D call. The germline CDR1 and CDR2 sequences are SEHNR and FQNEAQ (reference sequence). The V end lost 2 bases, the J end lost 6 bases, and 14 bases lay between the germline ends. The CDR3 runs to 15 residues. Based on the CDR3 plus reference TRBV7-9 and TRBJ2-1, the full variable domain is DTGVSQNPRHKITKRGQNVTFRCDPISEHNRLYWYRQTLGQGPEFLTYFQNEAQLEKSRLLSDRFSAERPKGSFSTLEIQRTEQGDSAMYLCASSLPYRLGNEQFFGPGTRLTVL.